The 25 T cell receptor beta chains in this list originate from one sample, sequenced in a study of post-analysis software for immune sequencing data. Study-wide findings and caveats: Relative to controls, patients had roughly five TRBV segments at higher frequency, with TRBV5-6, TRBV5-1 and TRBV20-1 among these.

Unique molecular identifiers were carried by the TCR beta cDNA libraries. MiXCR was run by TCRdb on the PCR reads, yielding one entry per CDR3 protein. The sample lists 800,000 to 950,000 distinct CDR3 sequences; 53% were seen once. Their antigens are not known. Specimen: blood. Receptor source: a girl between 5 and 17 years old with multiple sclerosis.

In regard to this clonotype: One end of the junction is discordant with germline, which a read error may explain. The chain combines TRBV6-5 with TRBJ2-7, with D perhaps TRBD1 (5 bases). CDR1 is MNHEY and CDR2 is SVGAGI in the germline V gene. The CDR3 spans 15 residues. CDR3 nucleotides: TGTGCCAGCAGTTACAGGGGCCATGGCTCCTGCGAGCAGTACTTC. As protein: CASSYRGHGSCEQYF.

The CDR3 here is CASSYGRGSGYTF. The CDR3 DNA reads as TGTGCCAGCAGTTACGGTAGGGGGAGTGGCTACACCTTC. The rearrangement joins TRBV6-5 to TRBJ1-2; D possibly corresponds to TRBD1 (6 bases). This CDR3 has 13 amino acids. Trimming stripped 2 bases from V and 7 bases from J, with 11 bases between. Germline CDR1 is MNHEY and CDR2 is SVGAGI.

The V gene is TRBV28, the J gene TRBJ2-4, with D perhaps matching TRBD1 or TRBD2 (6 bases each). V lost 8 bases, J lost 0 bases, and 20 bases lay in between. CDR3 length equals 17 residues. Germline V lookup: CDR1 MDHEN, CDR2 SYDVKM. This chain's CDR3 is CASCCEGGPIAKNIQYF. Written as DNA, the CDR3 is TGTGCCAGCTGCTGCGAAGGGGGGCCCATAGCCAAAAACATTCAGTACTTC.

The chain carries TRBV5-5 and TRBJ2-3, with D possibly matching TRBD2 (6 bases). Trimming pared 3 bases from V and 3 bases from J, leaving 20 bases between. The germline V gene encodes CDR1 SGHKS and CDR2 YYEKEE (reference sequence). The CDR3 runs to 17 residues. The CDR3 is CASSWFTVGGTTDTQYF. The CDR3 DNA reads TGTGCCAGCAGCTGGTTTACGGTCGGGGGAACTACAGATACGCAGTATTTT. The entire variable domain, with the rest obtained from reference TRBV5-5 and TRBJ2-3, is as follows: DAGVTQSPTHLIKTRGQQVTLRCSPISGHKSVSWYQQVLGQGPQFIFQYYEKEERGRGNFPDRFSARQFPNYSSELNVNALLLGDSALYLCASSWFTVGGTTDTQYFGPGTRLTVL.

Only a few counts were recorded for this clonotype. This sequence joins TRBV7-8 and TRBJ1-5; 9 bases are a match to TRBD1. V lost 1 base, J lost 3 bases, and 4 bases stayed unmatched. This CDR3 comprises 16 residues. The germline V gene has CDR1 SGHVS and CDR2 FQNEAQ. The CDR3 loop reads CASSLGGTGTNQPQHF. CDR3 sequence (DNA): TGTGCCAGCAGCTTAGGCGGGACAGGGACCAATCAGCCCCAGCATTTT.

In this sample, this clonotype turned up a few times. The chain uses TRBV6-6 and TRBJ1-2; D remains ambiguous. Between the trimmed V and J ends, which lost 2 bases and 2 bases, there was a span of 0 bases. The CDR3 runs to 11 residues. Germline CDR1 reads MNHNY; CDR2 reads SVGAGI (reference sequence). This CDR3 reads CASSYNYGYTF. The CDR3 coding sequence is TGTGCCAGCAGTTACAACTATGGCTACACCTTC.

V usage is TRBV29-1 and J usage is TRBJ1-1; tentative D call: TRBD1 (5 bases). V lost 3 bases, J lost 4 bases, and 12 bases lay in between. Looked up from germline, CDR1 is SQVTM and CDR2 is ANQGSEA. This CDR3 is built from 13 residues. The CDR3 here is CSVETAPGTEAFF. CDR3 in DNA: TGCAGCGTTGAGACAGCTCCGGGCACTGAAGCTTTCTTT.

This clonotype was seen a handful of times. The V gene is TRBV10-3, the J gene TRBJ2-5, with D possibly being TRBD1 (5 bases). The CDR3 has 14 residues. V was pared by 6 bases and J by 4 bases, with 15 bases between. The V gene's germline CDR1 is ENHRY and CDR2 SYGVKD. CDR3 nucleotides: TGTGCCATCAGGTCCAGCCAGGGCCCAGAGACCCAGTACTTC. Protein product: CAIRSSQGPETQYF.

The CDR3 protein is CASSQNFGGRETQYF. CDR3 coding DNA: TGCGCCAGCAGCCAAAACTTCGGAGGCCGGGAGACCCAGTACTTC. The chain uses TRBV4-3 and TRBJ2-5; perhaps TRBD2 as D (5 bases). Per the germline V gene, CDR1 is LGHNA and CDR2 is YSLEER. The CDR3 runs 15 residues. Trimming took 2 bases from V and 5 from J, leaving 15 bases between them.

This clonotype was seen only a few times. J is TRBJ2-7 and V is TRBV27; 8 nucleotides line up with TRBD1. This CDR3 comprises 16 residues. Germline V gives CDR1 MNHEY, CDR2 SMNVEV (reference sequence). V was clipped by 2 bases and J by 0 bases; unmatched bases: 6. Written as DNA, the CDR3 is TGTGCCAGCAGTTTAGGGACAGGAGTCACCTCCTACGAGCAGTACTTC. It is translated as CASSLGTGVTSYEQYF.

The V gene is TRBV20-1, the J gene TRBJ2-1, with 8 bases aligning to TRBD1. Germline-derived CDR1 and CDR2 are DFQATT and SNEGSKA (reference sequence). V lost 1 base to trimming and J lost 1 base; unmatched junction nucleotides: 3. The CDR3 length is 15 residues. The CDR3 sequence is CSARAYRGSYNEQFF. The DNA of the CDR3 is TGCAGTGCTAGAGCCTACAGGGGGTCCTACAATGAGCAGTTCTTC.

The J gene is TRBJ1-1, the V gene TRBV20-1, with 9 bases aligning to TRBD1. V shed 6 bases and J 8 bases; nucleotides not matched to a gene: 10. The CDR3 covers 13 residues. Germline V gene data show CDR1 as DFQATT and CDR2 as SNEGSKA (reference sequence). The CDR3 DNA follows: TGCAGTGCCTTACGGGACAGGGCGGTGGAAGCTTTCTTT. Protein: CSALRDRAVEAFF.

V is TRBV5-1 and J is TRBJ2-2; no reliable D call. Germline V gene lookup returns CDR1 SGHRS and CDR2 YFSETQ. The V end was cut by 6 bases, the J end by 3 bases, with 15 bases between. The CDR3 is 15 amino acids. The CDR3 reads CASTGRVSDTGELFF. The CDR3 DNA follows: TGCGCCAGCACCGGACGGGTCAGCGACACCGGGGAGCTGTTTTTT. Full variable domain (rest looked up from reference TRBV5-1 and TRBJ2-2): KAGVTQTPRYLIKTRGQQVTLSCSPISGHRSVSWYQQTPGQGLQFLFEYFSETQRNKGNFPGRFSGRQFSNSRSEMNVSTLELGDSALYLCASTGRVSDTGELFFGEGSRLTVL.

V gene TRBV7-9 combines with J gene TRBJ1-2, with D maybe TRBD1 (5 bases). The V gene lost 8 bases and the J gene lost 4 bases, with 20 bases spanning the gap. Germline-derived CDR1 and CDR2 are SEHNR and FQNEAQ (reference sequence). The CDR3 has 15 amino acids. The CDR3 sequence: CASETGGSGGYGYTF. CDR3 sequence (DNA): TGTGCCAGCGAGACCGGGGGGTCCGGGGGCTATGGCTACACCTTC. Full variable domain (remainder filled in from reference TRBV7-9 and TRBJ1-2): DTGVSQNPRHKITKRGQNVTFRCDPISEHNRLYWYRQTLGQGPEFLTYFQNEAQLEKSRLLSDRFSAERPKGSFSTLEIQRTEQGDSAMYLCASETGGSGGYGYTFGSGTRLTVV.

The rearrangement uses TRBV5-1 and TRBJ1-1; the D is unclear. Germline values: CDR1 SGHRS, CDR2 YFSETQ. The length of the CDR3 is 15 residues. V lost 0 bases, J lost 6 bases, and 15 bases lay in between. In nucleotides, the CDR3 is TGCGCCAGCAGCTTGGATGTTTCCGAACCACCTGAAGCTTTCTTT. This translates into CASSLDVSEPPEAFF.

The V gene is TRBV20-1, the J gene TRBJ2-5; D not resolved. The germline CDR1 and CDR2 sequences are DFQATT and SNEGSKA (reference sequence). The length of the CDR3 is 12 residues. Between the trimmed V and J ends, which lost 5 bases and 3 bases, there was a span of 10 bases. The CDR3 nucleotides read TGCAGTGCTCGTTTACTTAAAGAGACCCAGTACTTC. Translating gives CSARLLKETQYF.

This clonotype was seen only once. The chain has TRBV2 and TRBJ2-1; TRBD1 aligns across 8 bases. The CDR3 is made up of 16 amino acids. After removal of 0 bases from V and 4 bases from J, the junction contained 5 bases not matched to a gene. CDR1 and CDR2 from the germline V gene are SNHLY and FYNNEI. The CDR3 spells CASSEAPDRGYNEQFF. As DNA, the CDR3 is TGTGCCAGCAGTGAAGCGCCAGACAGGGGTTACAATGAGCAGTTCTTC.

The genes are TRBV20-1 and TRBJ2-7, with 13 nucleotides matching TRBD2. CDR3 length: 14 amino acids. Germline CDR1 and CDR2: DFQATT and SNEGSKA (reference sequence). Trimming at V came to 6 bases and at J to 2 bases, leaving 4 bases not matched to a gene. The CDR3 loop reads CSAYTSGGAYEQYF. Written as DNA, the CDR3 is TGCAGTGCGTACACTAGCGGGGGGGCCTACGAGCAGTACTTC.

The chain uses TRBV30 and TRBJ1-6; D is uncertain. The germline CDR1 and CDR2 sequences are GTSNPN and SVGIG (reference sequence). The CDR3 sequence is 14 residues long. The V end lost 4 bases, the J end lost 1 base, and 8 bases lay between the germline ends. DNA of the CDR3: TGTGCCTGGACGGATTCTTCCTATAATTCACCCCTCCACTTT. Protein: CAWTDSSYNSPLHF.

This sequence joins TRBV20-1 and TRBJ2-1, with TRBD2 identical over 11 bases. The CDR3 is made up of 16 amino acids. The junction had 8 bases not matched to a gene; V was cut back by 3 bases and J by 4 bases. Germline values: CDR1 DFQATT, CDR2 SNEGSKA (reference sequence). The CDR3 DNA reads as TGCAGTGCTAGCAGAGTAGCGGGGGGGAATTACAATGAGCAGTTCTTC. The encoded protein is CSASRVAGGNYNEQFF.

The genes are TRBV7-9 and TRBJ1-1; D uncertain. This CDR3 is 13 amino acids long. Germline loops: CDR1 SEHNR, CDR2 FQNEAQ (reference sequence). Deletions cut 2 bases from V and 3 bases from J, with 7 bases between. The CDR3 bases are TGTGCCAGCAGCTTACTCCGGGACACTGAAGCTTTCTTT. Its translation is CASSLLRDTEAFF.

This sequence joins TRBV20-1 and TRBJ2-7, with D possibly being TRBD2 (7 bases). Between the trimmed V and J ends, which lost 6 bases and 1 base, there was a span of 25 bases. Germline V gene sequence: CDR1 DFQATT, CDR2 SNEGSKA (reference sequence). The CDR3 loop spans 17 amino acids. CDR3 in amino acids: CSAEGRGLGSGSYEQYF. The CDR3 DNA reads as TGCAGTGCCGAGGGAAGGGGGTTAGGTAGCGGGTCCTACGAGCAGTACTTC.

The V and J genes are TRBV5-6 and TRBJ2-1; TRBD2 aligns across 8 bases. V shed 6 bases and J 0 bases; nucleotides not matched to a gene: 11. This CDR3 has 17 residues. Germline lookup yields CDR1 SGHDT and CDR2 YYEEEE. The CDR3 DNA is TGTGCCAGCACAACCCTAGCGGGCGCACTCTCCTACAATGAGCAGTTCTTC. Its translation is CASTTLAGALSYNEQFF.

This chain joins TRBV29-1 and TRBJ2-1; TRBD2 aligns across 10 bases. CDR3 length: 17 residues. With 3 bases clipped from V and 4 bases from J, the junction kept 12 bases outside the gene matches. Germline V CDR1 and CDR2: SQVTM, ANQGSEA. The CDR3 here is CSVEGGVAGGRYNEQFF. The CDR3 DNA follows: TGCAGCGTTGAGGGGGGAGTAGCGGGAGGTCGGTACAATGAGCAGTTCTTC.

This rearrangement joins TRBV29-1 to TRBJ2-7; D may be TRBD1 or TRBD2 (6 bases each). Germline values: CDR1 SQVTM, CDR2 ANQGSEA. Trimming stripped 7 bases from V and 3 bases from J, with 16 bases between. This CDR3 spans 13 amino acids. The CDR3 nucleotides are TGCAGCGGGGCGGGACAACCGTTCTACGAGCAGTACTTC. As protein: CSGAGQPFYEQYF.